What follows are 20 T cell receptor beta chains derived from one specimen sequenced in a study of blood T cell repertoires in COVID-19. This table comes from immunoSEQ multiplex PCR, and its TCRdb copy is limited to in-frame clones, with some not included. There are about 42,000 clones in the sample; about 80% occur only once, and 8.5% lies in the top ten. Sequenced sample: peripheral blood. These receptors came from a man between 65 and 85 years old with active or convalescent COVID-19.

This chain links TRBV7-8 with TRBJ2-7, with a tentative D call TRBD2 (6 bases). The CDR3 totals 14 residues. CDR1 and CDR2 (germline): SGHVS, FQNEAQ. Trimming left V 1 base short and J 6 bases short, with 13 bases between. DNA for the CDR3: TGTGCCAGCAGCTTAGGGGTCGGGGGTTCCGAGCAGTACTTC. Its protein product is CASSLGVGGSEQYF.

DNA for the CDR3: TGTGCCAGCAGCGCCAGTTGGGAGCAGTACTTC. It specifies CASSASWEQYF. V usage is TRBV3-1 (or the pseudogene TRBV3-2) and J usage is TRBJ2-7; D uncertain. There are 11 residues in the CDR3. Germline CDR1 LGHDT, CDR2 YNNKEL (reference sequence). V was shortened by 5 bases and J by 7 bases, with 9 bases between the two germline ends.

The V call is TRBV7-9, the J call TRBJ2-7; D ambiguous. V lost 5 bases and J 4 bases, leaving 18 bases between the germline ends. Looked up from germline, CDR1 is SEHNR and CDR2 is FQNEAQ (reference sequence). CDR3 length: 15 amino acids. The CDR3 loop is CASSPPPPVSYEQYF. The CDR3 bases are TGTGCCAGCAGCCCCCCCCCTCCGGTTTCGTACGAGCAGTACTTC.

J is TRBJ1-1 and V is TRBV3-1 (or the pseudogene TRBV3-2); maybe TRBD1 (6 bases). Germline V gene sequence: CDR1 LGHDT, CDR2 YNNKEL (reference sequence). The CDR3 loop spans 14 amino acids. Deletions cut 6 bases from V and 1 base from J, with 12 bases between. This CDR3 is CASRPGAGNTEAFF. As DNA, the CDR3 is TGTGCCAGCAGACCAGGGGCTGGGAACACTGAAGCTTTCTTT.

The V gene is TRBV29-1, the J gene TRBJ1-4; D gene ambiguous. V lost 5 bases, J lost 5 bases, and 9 bases lay in between. The CDR3 totals 12 residues. Germline V CDR1 and CDR2: SQVTM, ANQGSEA. CDR3 nucleotides: TGCAGCGTTCGCACGGTCAATGAAAAACTGTTTTTT. It specifies CSVRTVNEKLFF.

The table lists this clone with a count of one. The V call is TRBV28, the J call TRBJ2-1; TRBD2 might be the D (6 bases). Germline CDR1 reads MDHEN; CDR2 reads SYDVKM. The CDR3 is 11 amino acids. V was clipped by 11 bases and J by 7 bases, with 12 bases between them. CDR3 in DNA: TGTGCCTCCCGGGGGTGGAATGAGCAGTTCTTC. This translates into CASRGWNEQFF.

The chain joins TRBV12-5 to TRBJ1-2; TRBD1 matches at 9 bases. The CDR3 extends over 14 amino acids. V lost 1 base, J lost 6 bases, and 3 bases stayed unmatched. Germline V CDR1 and CDR2: LGHNT, FRNRAP. CDR3 residues: CASGLDRGRDGYTF. The CDR3 DNA reads TGTGCTAGTGGTTTGGACAGGGGGCGCGATGGCTACACCTTC.

The CDR3, as DNA: TGTGCCAGCAGCCCACAACAGTTCTCTGGAAACACCATATATTTT. Protein: CASSPQQFSGNTIYF. The V and J genes are TRBV7-2 and TRBJ1-3; D unresolved. There are 15 residues in the CDR3. V was shortened by 5 bases and J by 0 bases, with 11 bases between the two germline ends. The germline V gene encodes CDR1 SGHTA and CDR2 FQGNSA.

This clone was detected a few times. The chain has TRBV10-3 and TRBJ1-1, with D possibly being TRBD1 (5 bases). The CDR3 is made up of 14 amino acids. The V gene lost 10 bases and the J gene lost 1 base, with 16 bases spanning the gap. In germline, CDR1 is ENHRY, CDR2 SYGVKD. The DNA of the CDR3 is TGTGCCACCTCGGAGGGGATGGGGAACACTGAAGCTTTCTTT. This sequence encodes CATSEGMGNTEAFF.

The rearrangement links TRBV4-1 to TRBJ1-4; TRBD1 is a possible D gene (5 bases). The V gene's germline CDR1 is MGHRA and CDR2 YSYEKL. The CDR3 runs to 15 residues. V gave up 0 bases and J gave up 6 bases, with 11 bases separating them. CDR3 coding DNA: TGCGCCAGCAGCCAAGAGGGGCGACAACATGAAAAACTGTTTTTT. Its translation is CASSQEGRQHEKLFF.

The sample holds one count of this clone. The genes are TRBV27 and TRBJ1-2; no definite D call. Trimming shortened V by 6 bases and J by 4 bases, and 15 bases separated the two germline ends. The CDR3 contains 14 residues. Germline CDR1 reads MNHEY; CDR2 reads SMNVEV (reference sequence). The CDR3 coding sequence is TGTGCCAGCAGCGAGTTGGGCGTAGGCTATGGCTACACCTTC. Amino acid sequence: CASSELGVGYGYTF.

V usage is TRBV9 and J usage is TRBJ1-4, with a weak D call TRBD1 (6 bases). This CDR3 contains 15 residues. V was cut by 0 bases and J by 8 bases, with 14 bases left in between. Germline CDR1 and CDR2: SGDLS and YYNGEE. The DNA for the CDR3 is TGTGCCAGCAGCGTAGGTGTCAGGGGCGGGGAAAAACTGTTTTTT. Amino acids: CASSVGVRGGEKLFF.

The chain has TRBV9 and TRBJ2-3, with TRBD2 as a possible D gene (5 bases). This CDR3 spans 16 amino acids. Deletions cut 0 bases from V and 4 bases from J, with 15 bases between. Germline CDR1 SGDLS, CDR2 YYNGEE. The CDR3, as DNA: TGTGCCAGCAGCGTAGTCCCCCTAGCCCGACCAGATACGCAGTATTTT. It encodes CASSVVPLARPDTQYF.

This clone has only one observation. The chain recombines TRBV6-5 with TRBJ2-5, with D tentatively TRBD2 (5 bases). Between the trimmed V and J ends, which lost 8 bases and 7 bases, there was a span of 23 bases. The CDR3 is 15 residues long. Germline V lookup: CDR1 MNHEY, CDR2 SVGAGI. This CDR3 reads CASVVEFSRVGTQYF. The CDR3 region has the DNA TGTGCCAGCGTCGTGGAGTTCTCGCGGGTGGGGACCCAGTACTTC.

Notes on this clone: Relative to the germline gene, one junction end is altered; a read error may explain this. The chain employs TRBV30 and TRBJ1-1; perhaps TRBD1 as D (5 bases). There are 14 residues in the CDR3. Germline CDR1 and CDR2: GTSNPN and SVGIG (reference sequence). The CDR3 sequence: CSWSVQGGYTEAFF. In nucleotides, the CDR3 is TGTTCCTGGAGTGTCCAGGGTGGGTACACTGAAGCTTTCTTT.

The chain uses TRBV6-5 and TRBJ2-1; the match to TRBD2 covers 9 bases. Per germline, CDR1 MNHEY and CDR2 SVGAGI. V was clipped by 2 bases and J by 4 bases; unmatched bases: 6. The CDR3 is 16 residues long. DNA for the CDR3: TGTGCCAGCAGTTACAGAGGCGGGGGGGCTTACAATGAGCAGTTCTTC. Translated: CASSYRGGGAYNEQFF.

The chain couples TRBV10-1 to TRBJ2-5; D gene ambiguous. The V gene's germline CDR1 is WNHNN and CDR2 SYGVQD (reference sequence). This CDR3 contains 14 residues. With 6 bases removed from V and 4 bases from J, the gap between germline ends came to 15 bases. Here the CDR3 DNA reads TGCGCCAGCAGCGGTGCATCTTCGGGAGAGACCCAGTACTTC. Translation gives CASSGASSGETQYF.

This clone was picked up one time. The chain combines TRBV6-5 with TRBJ2-3; 11 bases fit TRBD2. The V segment lost 10 bases and the J segment 0 bases; nucleotides outside the gene matches: 6. The germline CDR1 and CDR2 sequences are MNHEY and SVGAGI. The CDR3 spans 15 residues. CDR3 bases: TGTGCCACAGGTAGCGGGGGGGCTAGCACAGATACGCAGTATTTT. Its protein is CATGSGGASTDTQYF.

J is TRBJ2-5 and V is TRBV5-1; no clear D gene. V gave up 0 bases and J gave up 1 base, with 10 bases separating them. The CDR3 covers 15 residues. Per the germline V gene, CDR1 is SGHRS and CDR2 is YFSETQ. CDR3 amino acids: CASSLVEALQETQYF. The CDR3 nucleotides read TGCGCCAGCAGCTTGGTTGAGGCCCTCCAAGAGACCCAGTACTTC.

V gene TRBV30 combines with J gene TRBJ2-1, with 11 bases aligning to TRBD2. Trimming took 3 bases from V and 0 from J; bases not matched to a gene: 7. The CDR3 spans 17 residues. The germline CDR1 and CDR2 sequences are GTSNPN and SVGIG (reference sequence). CDR3: CAWRSSGGKGSYNEQFF. CDR3 in DNA: TGTGCCTGGAGGTCTAGCGGGGGGAAAGGCTCCTACAATGAGCAGTTCTTC. The variable domain in full, with the rest retrieved from reference TRBV30 and TRBJ2-1, is SQTIHQWPATLVQPVGSPLSLECTVEGTSNPNLYWYRQAAGRGLQLLFYSVGIGQISSEVPQNLSASRPQDRQFILSSKKLLLSDSGFYLCAWRSSGGKGSYNEQFFGPGTRLTVL.